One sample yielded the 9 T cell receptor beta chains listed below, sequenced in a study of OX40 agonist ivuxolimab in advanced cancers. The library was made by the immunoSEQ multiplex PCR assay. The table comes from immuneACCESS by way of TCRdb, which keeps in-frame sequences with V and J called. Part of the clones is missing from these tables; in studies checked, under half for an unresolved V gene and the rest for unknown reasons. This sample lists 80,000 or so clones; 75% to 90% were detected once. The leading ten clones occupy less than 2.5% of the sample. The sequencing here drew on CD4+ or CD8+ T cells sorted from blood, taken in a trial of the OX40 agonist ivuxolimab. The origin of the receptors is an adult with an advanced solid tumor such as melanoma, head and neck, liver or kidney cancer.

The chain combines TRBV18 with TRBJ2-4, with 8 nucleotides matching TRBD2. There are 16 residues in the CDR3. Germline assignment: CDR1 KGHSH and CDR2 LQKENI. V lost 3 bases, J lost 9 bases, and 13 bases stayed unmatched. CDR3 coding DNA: TGTGCCAGCTCACCCTCGGGGGGGCCATCTACAGGCATTCAGTACTTC. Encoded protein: CASSPSGGPSTGIQYF.

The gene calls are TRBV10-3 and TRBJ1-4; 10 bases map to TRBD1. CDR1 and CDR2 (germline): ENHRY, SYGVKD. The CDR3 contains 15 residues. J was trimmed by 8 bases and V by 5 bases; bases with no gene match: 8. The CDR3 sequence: CAISQPGQGNEKLFF. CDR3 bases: TGTGCCATCAGTCAGCCGGGACAGGGGAACGAAAAACTGTTTTTT.

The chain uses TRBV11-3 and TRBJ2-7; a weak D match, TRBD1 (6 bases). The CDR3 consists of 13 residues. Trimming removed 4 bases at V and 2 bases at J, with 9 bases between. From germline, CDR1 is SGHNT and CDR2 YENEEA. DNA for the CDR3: TGTGCCAGCAGCTGGAGACAGGCCTACGAGCAGTACTTC. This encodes CASSWRQAYEQYF.

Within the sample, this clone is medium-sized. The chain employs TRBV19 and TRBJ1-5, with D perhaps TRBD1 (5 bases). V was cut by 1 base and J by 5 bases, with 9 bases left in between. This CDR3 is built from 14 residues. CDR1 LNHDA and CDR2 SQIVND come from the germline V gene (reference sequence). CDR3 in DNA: TGTGCCAGTAGTATAGGACAGCTTTATCAGCCCCAGCATTTT. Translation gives CASSIGQLYQPQHF.

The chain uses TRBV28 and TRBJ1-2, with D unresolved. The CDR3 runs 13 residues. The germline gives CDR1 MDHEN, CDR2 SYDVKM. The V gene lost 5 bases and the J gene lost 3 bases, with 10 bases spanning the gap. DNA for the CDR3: TGTGCCAGCAGTGACCCTACATACTATGGCTACACCTTC. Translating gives CASSDPTYYGYTF.

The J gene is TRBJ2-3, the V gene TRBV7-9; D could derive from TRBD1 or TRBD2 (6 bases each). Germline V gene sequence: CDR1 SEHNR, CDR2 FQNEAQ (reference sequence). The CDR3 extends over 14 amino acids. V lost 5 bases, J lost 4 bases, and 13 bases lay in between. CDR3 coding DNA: TGTGCCAGCAGCCTAACGGGGGCTTCAGATACGCAGTATTTT. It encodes CASSLTGASDTQYF.

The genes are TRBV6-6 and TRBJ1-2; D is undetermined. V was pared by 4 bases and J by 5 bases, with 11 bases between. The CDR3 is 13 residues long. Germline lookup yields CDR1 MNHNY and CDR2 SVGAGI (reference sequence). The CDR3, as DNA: TGTGCCAGCAGTTCAACCCTTATTTATGGCTACACCTTC. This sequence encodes CASSSTLIYGYTF.

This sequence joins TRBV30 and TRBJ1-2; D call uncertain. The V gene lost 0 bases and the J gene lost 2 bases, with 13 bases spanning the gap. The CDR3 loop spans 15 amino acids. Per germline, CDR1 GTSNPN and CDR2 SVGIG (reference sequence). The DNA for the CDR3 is TGTGCCTGGAGTGTACTGGGCCGGACCAACTATGGCTACACCTTC. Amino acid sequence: CAWSVLGRTNYGYTF.

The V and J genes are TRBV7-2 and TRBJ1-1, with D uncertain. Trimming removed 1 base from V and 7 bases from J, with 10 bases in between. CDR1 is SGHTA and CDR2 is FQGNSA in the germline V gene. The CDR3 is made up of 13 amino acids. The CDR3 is CASSLVAGNEAFF. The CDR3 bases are TGTGCCAGCAGCTTAGTGGCAGGCAATGAAGCTTTCTTT. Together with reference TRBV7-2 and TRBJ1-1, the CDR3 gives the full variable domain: GAGVSQSPSNKVTEKGKDVELRCDPISGHTALYWYRQSLGQGLEFLIYFQGNSAPDKSGLPSDRFSAERTGGSVSTLTIQRTQQEDSAVYLCASSLVAGNEAFFGQGTRLTVV.